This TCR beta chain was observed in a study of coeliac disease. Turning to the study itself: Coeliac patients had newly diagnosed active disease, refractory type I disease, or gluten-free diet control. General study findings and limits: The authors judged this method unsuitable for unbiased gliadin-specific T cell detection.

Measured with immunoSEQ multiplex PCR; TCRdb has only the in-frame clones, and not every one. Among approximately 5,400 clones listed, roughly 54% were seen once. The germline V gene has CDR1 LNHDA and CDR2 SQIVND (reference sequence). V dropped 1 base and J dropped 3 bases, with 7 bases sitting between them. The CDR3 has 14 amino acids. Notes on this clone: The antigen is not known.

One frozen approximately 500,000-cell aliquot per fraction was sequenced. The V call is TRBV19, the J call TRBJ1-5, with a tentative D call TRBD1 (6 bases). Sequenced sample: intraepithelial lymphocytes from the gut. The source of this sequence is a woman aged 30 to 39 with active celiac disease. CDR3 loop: CASSIGTVNQPQHF. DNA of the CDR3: TGTGCCAGTAGTATAGGGACAGTCAATCAGCCCCAGCATTTT.